These 32 T cell receptor beta chains were sequenced from one sample in a study of blood T cells in healthy people across ages. A second PCR, run for roughly 6 to 11 cycles, used a sample-barcoded 5' primer plus a J-beta primer mix. TCRdb reprocessed the 5' RACE reads via MiXCR and lists one record per CDR3 protein. The table has about 770,000 distinct CDR3 sequences, under 55% seen once. The specimen sequenced was blood. The source of these receptors is a man in his sixties in good health.

The chain uses TRBV6-2 or TRBV6-3 and TRBJ2-3; D unresolved. This CDR3 region has 13 residues. The V gene's germline CDR1 is MNHEY and CDR2 SVGEGT. Trimming took off 4 bases at V and 2 bases at J, with 7 bases between the two ends. Written as DNA, the CDR3 is TGTGCCAGCAGTTCCCGGACCACAGATACGCAGTATTTT. It encodes CASSSRTTDTQYF.

Comment on this clonotype: A junction boundary mismatches the germline segment, possibly from a read error. The J gene is TRBJ1-6, the V gene TRBV20-1; D ambiguous. In germline, CDR1 is DFQATT, CDR2 SNEGSKA (reference sequence). There are 13 residues in the CDR3. The CDR3 sequence is CSARAQAQIPLHF. The CDR3, as DNA: TGCAGTGCCAGAGCCCAGGCACAGATACCCCTCCACTTT.

This clonotype has just one count. The CDR3 reads CASSRGKAYEQYF. The DNA for the CDR3 is TGTGCCAGCTCACGAGGTAAGGCCTACGAGCAGTACTTC. The chain combines TRBV18 with TRBJ2-7; D not certain. Germline V gene data show CDR1 as KGHSH and CDR2 as LQKENI. The CDR3 sequence is 13 residues long. The germline V and J ends were trimmed by 4 bases and 2 bases, with 9 bases remaining between them.

The CDR3 sequence: CASSQSWTGDDGYTF. Here the CDR3 DNA reads TGTGCCAGCAGCCAATCCTGGACAGGGGACGATGGCTACACCTTC. The gene calls are TRBV3-1 and TRBJ1-2; the match to TRBD1 covers 9 bases. CDR1 is LGHDT, CDR2 YNNKEL, per germline (reference sequence). V lost 2 bases and J lost 6; bases outside the gene matches: 7. This CDR3 spans 15 amino acids.

CDR3 sequence reads: CASSSDLNEQFF. The CDR3 region has the DNA TGTGCCAGCAGTTCCGATCTCAATGAGCAGTTCTTC. The chain joins TRBV12-3 or TRBV12-4 to TRBJ2-1; no firm D call. The CDR3 loop spans 12 amino acids. Trimming stripped 4 bases from V and 6 bases from J, with 7 bases between.

The V call is TRBV7-6, the J call TRBJ2-3; 14 nucleotides agree with TRBD2. The CDR3 runs to 19 residues. V lost 6 bases, J lost 6 bases, and 17 bases stayed unmatched. Germline lookup yields CDR1 SGHVS and CDR2 FNYEAQ. The CDR3 spells CASSQNLGLAGATGDTQYF. The CDR3 DNA follows: TGTGCCAGCAGTCAAAACTTGGGACTAGCGGGGGCCACGGGGGATACGCAGTATTTT.

This clonotype was seen only once. The chain joins TRBV2 to TRBJ1-2, with D possibly matching TRBD1 (6 bases). The CDR3 is 15 residues long. V dropped 1 base and J dropped 4 bases, with 13 bases sitting between them. Germline V gene data show CDR1 as SNHLY and CDR2 as FYNNEI. The CDR3 sequence: CASSEVGRGTYGYTF. DNA of the CDR3: TGTGCCAGCAGTGAAGTCGGGAGGGGGACCTATGGCTACACCTTC.

The V and J genes are TRBV24-1 and TRBJ1-1, with 7 bases fitting TRBD1. V lost 0 bases, J lost 4 bases, and 13 bases stayed unmatched. Germline CDR1 reads KGHDR; CDR2 reads SFDVKD. CDR3 size: 18 residues. The CDR3 here is CATSDLSGGGRGCTEAFF. CDR3 in DNA: TGTGCCACCAGTGATTTGAGCGGAGGGGGCAGGGGCTGCACTGAAGCTTTCTTT.

The rearrangement links TRBV7-9 to TRBJ2-5; 12 nucleotides agree with TRBD2. Germline V gene sequence: CDR1 SEHNR, CDR2 FQNEAQ (reference sequence). J was trimmed by 3 bases and V by 5 bases; bases with no gene match: 4. The CDR3 covers 15 residues. CDR3: CASSPRTSGEETQYF. In DNA form, the CDR3 reads TGTGCCAGCAGCCCGAGGACTAGCGGGGAAGAGACCCAGTACTTC.

This chain links TRBV6-5 with TRBJ1-2, with D maybe TRBD1 (6 bases). Trimming left V 2 bases short and J 8 bases short, with 21 bases between. Germline V gives CDR1 MNHEY, CDR2 SVGAGI. The CDR3 is 16 amino acids. Here the CDR3 reads CASSYGRRTDLWGYTF. CDR3 DNA sequence: TGTGCCAGCAGTTACGGTCGAAGGACAGATCTATGGGGCTACACCTTC.

In the case of this clonotype: A read error may be the cause here, since a much bigger clone is one base away. The V and J genes are TRBV29-1 and TRBJ2-7; TRBD2 matches 8 bases. The V gene end was trimmed by 4 bases and the J gene end by 2 bases; junction bases not matched to a gene: 4. Germline CDR1 SQVTM, CDR2 ANQGSEA. The CDR3 is 13 amino acids. The CDR3: CSVVRAGAYEQYF. The CDR3 DNA reads as TGCAGCGTTGTGCGAGCGGGGGCCTACGAGCAGTACTTC.

This clonotype turned up a few times. The rearrangement links TRBV10-3 to TRBJ2-7; weak D call: TRBD1 (5 bases). Trimming took off 2 bases at V and 1 base at J, with 12 bases between the two ends. The germline V gene encodes CDR1 ENHRY and CDR2 SYGVKD. This CDR3 comprises 15 residues. CDR3 in amino acids: CAISEEAGISYEQYF. The CDR3 nucleotides read TGTGCCATCAGTGAGGAGGCAGGGATATCCTACGAGCAGTACTTC.

The J gene is TRBJ1-5, the V gene TRBV6-1; 8 nucleotides match TRBD1. CDR3 length: 16 residues. Germline-derived CDR1 and CDR2 are MNHNS and SASEGT. V shed 4 bases, J shed 4 bases, and the junction held 9 bases outside the gene matches. The CDR3 region is CASSGKSQGANQPQHF. CDR3 DNA: TGTGCCAGCAGTGGGAAGTCTCAGGGGGCGAATCAGCCCCAGCATTTT.

This rearrangement joins TRBV20-1 to TRBJ2-3; no firm D call. Trimming stripped 0 bases from V and 4 bases from J, with 14 bases between. The CDR3 sequence is 15 residues long. The germline gives CDR1 DFQATT, CDR2 SNEGSKA (reference sequence). CDR3 coding DNA: TGCAGTGCTAGAGATATAGGCGTCGTTGCAGATACGCAGTATTTT. Protein product: CSARDIGVVADTQYF.

The gene calls are TRBV13 and TRBJ1-2; D is possibly TRBD1 (6 bases). V dropped 1 base and J dropped 3 bases, with 9 bases sitting between them. CDR1 PRHDT and CDR2 FYEKMQ come from the germline V gene (reference sequence). This CDR3 comprises 14 residues. CDR3 sequence: CASSLDGGHYGYTF. CDR3 bases: TGTGCCAGCAGCTTAGATGGGGGGCACTATGGCTACACCTTC.

This sequence joins TRBV19 and TRBJ1-1, with D maybe TRBD1 (5 bases). Between the trimmed V and J ends, which lost 5 bases and 2 bases, there was a span of 15 bases. The CDR3 runs to 15 residues. Germline V gene data show CDR1 as LNHDA and CDR2 as SQIVND (reference sequence). CDR3 residues: CASSDAGQANTEAFF. The CDR3, as DNA: TGTGCCAGTAGTGATGCAGGGCAGGCTAACACTGAAGCTTTCTTT.

This sequence joins TRBV20-1 and TRBJ1-4; TRBD1 is a possible D gene (5 bases). Trimming cost V 3 bases and J 7 bases, with 12 bases left between them. Germline V lookup: CDR1 DFQATT, CDR2 SNEGSKA (reference sequence). This CDR3 is 13 amino acids long. This chain's CDR3 is CSASKSGPEKLFF. Written as DNA, the CDR3 is TGCAGTGCTAGTAAGTCAGGGCCTGAAAAACTGTTTTTT.

This chain uses TRBV15 with TRBJ2-1, with D possibly matching TRBD1 (5 bases). V was cut by 1 base and J by 7 bases, with 11 bases left in between. The CDR3 is made up of 14 amino acids. Per germline, CDR1 LNHNV and CDR2 YYDKDF (reference sequence). The CDR3 loop is CATSRVPGKNEQFF. The DNA of the CDR3 is TGTGCCACCAGCAGAGTTCCAGGGAAGAATGAGCAGTTCTTC.

The chain joins TRBV6-1 to TRBJ2-1, with a weak D call TRBD2 (6 bases). This CDR3 has 13 residues. Trimming took 0 bases from V and 9 from J, leaving 9 bases between them. Per germline, CDR1 MNHNS and CDR2 SASEGT. This chain's CDR3 is CASSEAVGGEQFF. In DNA, the CDR3 is TGTGCCAGCAGTGAAGCAGTCGGGGGTGAGCAGTTCTTC.

The chain joins TRBV12-3 or TRBV12-4 to TRBJ2-5; TRBD1 is a possible D gene (6 bases). The CDR3 is made up of 13 amino acids. V lost 5 bases to trimming and J lost 9 bases, with 16 bases between them. The DNA of the CDR3 is TGTGCCAGCAGTCTGGGGGTCCCAGGGGCCCAGTACTTC. It specifies CASSLGVPGAQYF.

The chain uses TRBV6-2 or TRBV6-3 and TRBJ2-3; 7 bases are a match to TRBD2. In germline, CDR1 is MNHEY, CDR2 SVGEGT. Trimming took 2 bases from V and 5 from J; bases not matched to a gene: 4. This CDR3 contains 14 residues. Here the CDR3 DNA reads TGTGCCAGCAGTTACGTAGGACTAGTAGATACGCAGTATTTT. The encoded protein is CASSYVGLVDTQYF.

The CDR3 region is CASSHGLKNEQYF. The CDR3 nucleotides read TGCGCCAGCAGCCACGGGTTAAAGAACGAGCAGTACTTC. The V call is TRBV4-3, the J call TRBJ2-7; no reliable D call. The CDR3 sequence is 13 residues long. The germline V and J ends were trimmed by 3 bases and 5 bases, with 11 bases remaining between them. Germline V gene sequence: CDR1 LGHNA, CDR2 YSLEER.

There are a few counts of this clonotype. The CDR3 region is CASSLGLAGGEDTQYF. Here the CDR3 DNA reads TGTGCCAGCAGCTTAGGTCTAGCGGGGGGGGAAGATACGCAGTATTTT. The rearrangement links TRBV7-2 to TRBJ2-3, with 12 bases fitting TRBD2. J gave up 5 bases and V 1 base, and 4 bases lay outside the gene matches. The CDR3 consists of 16 residues. CDR1 and CDR2 (germline): SGHTA, FQGNSA. Full variable domain (rest looked up from reference TRBV7-2 and TRBJ2-3): GAGVSQSPSNKVTEKGKDVELRCDPISGHTALYWYRQSLGQGLEFLIYFQGNSAPDKSGLPSDRFSAERTGGSVSTLTIQRTQQEDSAVYLCASSLGLAGGEDTQYFGPGTRLTVL.

The chain combines TRBV2 with TRBJ2-4, with D uncertain. The germline V gene has CDR1 SNHLY and CDR2 FYNNEI. V lost 6 bases and J lost 13, with 16 bases in between. The CDR3 is 12 amino acids. The CDR3 DNA is TGTGCCAGCAGCGGGTCAACCGATCGCCAGTACTTC. Protein: CASSGSTDRQYF.

The chain is built from TRBV5-6 and TRBJ2-4; 9 bases are a match to TRBD1. The DNA matches TRBJ2-7 better at its end, which makes the J call doubtful. The CDR3 covers 15 residues. In germline, CDR1 is SGHDT, CDR2 YYEEEE. CDR3 sequence reads: CASSEAGQGLYEQYF. DNA of the CDR3: TGTGCCAGCAGCGAAGCCGGACAGGGGTTATACGAGCAGTACTTC.

With regard to this clonotype: Germline and junction disagree at one end, which may indicate a read error. The rearrangement links TRBV6-5 to TRBJ2-7; the D gene could be TRBD1 or TRBD2 (6 bases each). The J call is doubtful: the DNA matches TRBJ2-5 better. In germline, CDR1 is MNHEY, CDR2 SVGAGI. The CDR3 runs 14 residues. Written as DNA, the CDR3 is TGTGCCAGCAGTGACTCGGGGGCCCGGGAGACCCAGTACTTC. Its translation: CASSDSGARETQYF.

The chain links TRBV28 to TRBJ1-2; no clear D. Germline V gives CDR1 MDHEN, CDR2 SYDVKM. Trimming left V 8 bases short and J 2 bases short, with 6 bases between. This CDR3 comprises 11 residues. CDR3 nucleotide sequence: TGTGCCAGCCACGCGAACTATGGCTACACCTTC. Its protein is CASHANYGYTF.

The V call is TRBV14, the J call TRBJ2-7; D may correspond to TRBD1 or TRBD2 (5 bases each). Trimming cost V 4 bases and J 4 bases, with 14 bases left between them. The V gene's germline CDR1 is SGHDN and CDR2 FVKESK. The CDR3 has 14 residues. CDR3 in amino acids: CASSRDGPLYEQYF. The CDR3 DNA reads as TGTGCCAGCAGCCGGGACGGTCCCCTTTACGAGCAGTACTTC.

CDR3 protein: CASGLVDQDSYNEQFF. DNA for the CDR3: TGTGCTAGTGGTTTGGTAGATCAGGACTCCTACAATGAGCAGTTCTTC. This sequence joins TRBV12-5 and TRBJ2-1; the D is unclear. The V and J ends lost 0 bases and 0 bases respectively, with 9 bases between them. Germline CDR1 LGHNT, CDR2 FRNRAP. The CDR3 is 16 residues long.

The table lists this clonotype with a few counts. The rearrangement joins TRBV5-1 to TRBJ2-7, with D possibly TRBD2 on 5 matching bases. The CDR3 extends over 16 amino acids. V was clipped by 3 bases and J by 3 bases, with 19 bases between them. Germline V gene lookup returns CDR1 SGHRS and CDR2 YFSETQ. For the CDR3, the DNA is TGCGCCAGCAGCTCCGGGATCCAGGTAACCAACTACGAGCAGTACTTC. Translating gives CASSSGIQVTNYEQYF.

V is TRBV7-2 and J is TRBJ2-2, with TRBD1 matching 9 bases. The CDR3 totals 15 residues. J lost 6 bases, V lost 6 bases, and 8 bases had no gene match. Germline CDR1 is SGHTA and CDR2 is FQGNSA. CDR3 DNA: TGTGCCAGCAGGGAACAGGGGGCCCTGGCCGGGGAGCTGTTTTTT. It encodes CASREQGALAGELFF.

This chain links TRBV6-5 with TRBJ2-3, with 10 bases that match TRBD2. Germline-derived CDR1 and CDR2 are MNHEY and SVGAGI. This CDR3 has 15 residues. V shed 7 bases, J shed 2 bases, and the junction held 6 bases outside the gene matches. CDR3 nucleotides: TGTGCCAGCACCAAACTAGCGGGGATCACAGATACGCAGTATTTT. Its translation: CASTKLAGITDTQYF.